Listed below are T cell receptor beta chains from one sample, sequenced in a study of Graves' ophthalmopathy and Graves' hyperthyroidism. TCRdb independently ran MiXCR on the multiplex PCR reads; one entry per CDR3 protein. The sample gives roughly 230,000 distinct CDR3 sequences, 20% to 25% of which show up once; around two fifths is in the top ten. The sequenced sample consisted of peripheral blood. Receptors originate from a woman in her forties or fifties with Graves' ophthalmopathy. The CDR3 runs from the conserved cysteine through the conserved F or W. The D gene is left open where the match is weak. Where a row states a size, it is once, few, many or the class of an expanded clone; other rows omit it.

j_call,v_call,clone_size,d_call,cdr3_aa,cdr3_nt
TRBJ2-5,TRBV7-2,many,TRBD1,CASSRGVGQGRKTQYF,TGTGCCAGCAGCCGAGGGGTGGGACAGGGGAGGAAGACCCAGTACTTC
TRBJ1-1,TRBV5-1,many,-,CASSLVGLGNTEAFF,TGCGCCAGCAGCTTGGTCGGCCTAGGGAACACTGAAGCTTTCTTT
TRBJ2-2,TRBV7-3,many,TRBD1,CASRPTGGSGELFF,TGTGCCAGCAGACCGACAGGGGGTAGCGGGGAGCTGTTTTTT
TRBJ2-7,TRBV20-1,-,-,CSAVRTNDEQYF,TGCAGTGCGGTCCGGACTAACGACGAGCAGTACTTC
TRBJ1-1,TRBV27,many,-,CASRLRPSGNTEAFF,TGTGCCAGCAGGCTCCGACCCTCGGGGAACACTGAAGCTTTCTTT
TRBJ1-1,TRBV30,many,-,CAWSVQGAQAFF,TGTGCCTGGAGTGTTCAGGGTGCCCAAGCTTTCTTT
TRBJ2-7,TRBV4-1,-,TRBD1,CASSQPGQGFWEQYF,TGCGCCAGCAGCCAACCGGGACAGGGTTTCTGGGAGCAGTACTTC
TRBJ1-1,TRBV12-3/TRBV12-4,-,-,CASRVTTMNTEAFF,TGTGCCAGCAGGGTGACAACCATGAACACTGAAGCTTTCTTT
TRBJ2-5,TRBV4-2,many,-,CASSQTRADRETQYF,TGTGCCAGCAGCCAAACCCGGGCCGATCGGGAGACCCAGTACTTC
TRBJ1-5,TRBV29-1,many,-,CSVSTRVDQPQHF,TGCAGCGTGAGCACCAGGGTCGATCAGCCCCAGCATTTT
TRBJ1-6,TRBV6-1,many,TRBD1,CASSERDRSNSPLHF,TGTGCCAGCAGTGAAAGGGACAGATCTAATTCACCCCTCCACTTT
TRBJ1-2,TRBV20-1,many,TRBD1,CSARGTGVRYGYTF,TGCAGTGCTAGGGGGACAGGGGTCAGGTATGGCTACACCTTC
TRBJ2-5,TRBV4-1,many,-,CASSQVGSGVETQYF,TGCGCCAGCAGCCAAGTTGGCTCGGGAGTCGAGACCCAGTACTTC
TRBJ2-5,TRBV5-1,many,TRBD2,CASSAGGETQYF,TGCGCCAGCAGCGCGGGGGGGGAGACCCAGTACTTC
TRBJ1-1,TRBV4-1,few,-,CASSQPTRRITEAFF,TGCGCCAGCAGCCAACCGACCCGCCGCATCACTGAAGCTTTCTTT
TRBJ2-5,TRBV15,many,-,CATSLYAGEAQYF,TGTGCCACCAGCCTTTACGCGGGCGAGGCCCAGTACTTC
TRBJ1-1,TRBV12-3/TRBV12-4,-,-,CASSVQGTEVFF,TGTGCCAGCAGTGTACAGGGAACTGAAGTTTTCTTT
TRBJ2-7,TRBV27,many,TRBD2,CASRTSGRAHEQYF,TGTGCCAGCAGAACTAGCGGGAGGGCCCACGAGCAGTACTTC
TRBJ2-2,TRBV20-1,few,TRBD2,CSARDQEREGPRSTGELFF,TGCAGTGCTAGAGATCAGGAGCGGGAGGGCCCCCGAAGCACCGGGGAGCTGTTTTTT
TRBJ2-7,TRBV6-5,many,-,CASSYPGLSYEQYF,TGTGCCAGCAGTTACCCGGGTCTATCCTACGAGCAGTACTTC
TRBJ2-5,TRBV29-1,few,TRBD1,CSARPPGGGETQYF,TGCAGCGCCCGTCCACCAGGGGGCGGGGAGACCCAGTACTTC
TRBJ2-5,TRBV6-2/TRBV6-3,-,TRBD1,CARRWTGVETQYF,TGTGCCAGGAGGTGGACAGGGGTCGAGACACAGTACTTC
TRBJ1-1,TRBV29-1,many,-,CSVERSRGTEAFF,TGCAGCGTTGAGCGGTCGAGGGGCACTGAAGCTTTCTTT